Listed below are T cell receptor beta chains from one sample, sequenced in a study of T cell responses to AZD1222 COVID-19 vaccine. Method: immunoSEQ multiplex PCR; TCRdb's copy keeps in-frame clones and lacks some. Of around 110,000 clones in the sample, roughly 92% were seen once. The sample in question was peripheral blood, obtained 28 days after the second AZD1222 dose. All receptors come from an adult who received the AZD1222 COVID-19 vaccine. Both conserved end residues are part of each CDR3. The order of the fields is D gene, V gene, J gene, clone size, CDR3 DNA, CDR3 protein. The D gene is left open where the match is weak. Rows give clone size only sometimes, using once, few, many, or a class for an expanded clone.

-	TRBV4-2	TRBJ1-2	-	TGTGCCAGCAGCCAAGACGAAGGGAACTATGGCTACACCTTC	CASSQDEGNYGYTF
-	TRBV4-2	TRBJ2-7	-	TGTGCCAGCAGCCAAGATGGCGGCTCCTACGAGCAGTACTTC	CASSQDGGSYEQYF
-	TRBV2	TRBJ1-2	-	TGTGCCAGCCAGTTTCGAGGACGCTATGGCTACACCTTC	CASQFRGRYGYTF
TRBD1	TRBV6-5	TRBJ1-5	-	TGTGCCAGCAGCTTCGACAGGGCCCCCGATCAGCCCCAGCATTTT	CASSFDRAPDQPQHF
-	TRBV29-1	TRBJ2-2	once	TGCAGCGTTGATCCAGGGGCCGGGACCGGGGAGCTGTTTTTT	CSVDPGAGTGELFF
-	TRBV28	TRBJ1-5	-	TGTGCCAGCAGCACACCAGACAGGAGCAATCAGCCCCAGCATTTT	CASSTPDRSNQPQHF
-	TRBV7-9	TRBJ1-4	-	TGTGCCAGCAGCTTAGCGGGGGATGCTAATGAAAAACTGTTTTTT	CASSLAGDANEKLFF
TRBD1	TRBV9	TRBJ1-3	-	TGTGCCAGCAGCGTATCCTTAACAGGGGGCGGTGGAAACACCATATATTTT	CASSVSLTGGGGNTIYF
-	TRBV29-1	TRBJ1-4	-	TGCAGCGTTGAAGGGAGCGGGACCTCAACTAATGAAAAACTGTTTTTT	CSVEGSGTSTNEKLFF
-	TRBV9	TRBJ1-2	-	TGTGCCAGCAGCGTAGGAGGGCCCTTC	CASSVGGPF
-	TRBV19	TRBJ2-6	few	TGTGCCAGTAGTACCACAGGGCTCTCTGGGGCCAACGTCCTGACTTTC	CASSTTGLSGANVLTF
-	TRBV19	TRBJ2-1	once	TGTGCCAGTAGTATGGGTGGCAATGAGCAGTTCTTC	CASSMGGNEQFF
-	TRBV24-1	TRBJ2-2	-	TGTGCCACCAGAATACCCCCCGGGACAGGGATAGAGCGGGAGTCCAACACCGGGGAGCTGTTTTTT	CATRIPPGTGIERESNTGELFF
-	TRBV7-9	TRBJ1-2	-	TGTGCCAGCACCATACCTGCCCAGGGGTCGGTTGGCTACACCTTC	CASTIPAQGSVGYTF
-	TRBV11-2	TRBJ1-4	-	TGTGCCAGCGAGGGGGCAACTAATGAAAAACTGTTTTTT	CASEGATNEKLFF
TRBD2	TRBV6-5	TRBJ2-4	-	TGTGCCAGCAGTTTGGCTAGCGGGAGAAACATTCAGTACTTC	CASSLASGRNIQYF
-	TRBV29-1	TRBJ1-1	-	TGCAGCGTTGATCGGGGATATACTGAAGCTTTCTTT	CSVDRGYTEAFF
-	TRBV29-1	TRBJ2-2	-	TGCAGCGTTGAAGGGGTGAACAGACTGAACCCGAACACCGGGGAGCTGTTTTTT	CSVEGVNRLNPNTGELFF
-	TRBV19	TRBJ2-1	-	TGTGCCAGTAGTCTGTTAGAAAAAACCTACAATGAGCAGTTCTTC	CASSLLEKTYNEQFF
-	TRBV5-4	TRBJ1-2	once	TGTGCCAGCAGCATAGGGACAAGTATGACCGTCTATGGCTACACCTTC	CASSIGTSMTVYGYTF
-	TRBV5-3	TRBJ2-1	-	TGTGCCAGAAGCTTTTATCATCCCCAGGGGTACAATGAGCAGTTCTTC	CARSFYHPQGYNEQFF
-	TRBV3-1/TRBV3-2	TRBJ1-5	once	TGTGCCAGCAGCCAAGTACAGGGCGGCCAGCCCCAGCATTTT	CASSQVQGGQPQHF
-	TRBV7-2	TRBJ1-5	-	TGTGCCAGCAGCTTAGTACCGGCCGACTATCAGCCCCAGCATTTT	CASSLVPADYQPQHF
-	TRBV6-5	TRBJ2-1	-	TGTGCCAGCAACCTAGACTACCCCTCCTACAATGAGCAGTTCTTC	CASNLDYPSYNEQFF
-	TRBV11-2	TRBJ1-6	-	TGTGCCAGCAGCTTAGATATCGTTGGCTCCTATAATTCACCCCTCCACTTT	CASSLDIVGSYNSPLHF
-	TRBV2	TRBJ1-5	-	TGTGCCAGCAGCGAACAGGCGCGCAATCAGCCCCAGCATTTT	CASSEQARNQPQHF
-	TRBV4-1	TRBJ1-1	-	TGCGCCAGCAAACGGATCCTTGTGGAGAACACTGAAGCTTTCTTT	CASKRILVENTEAFF
-	TRBV4-1	TRBJ2-4	-	TGCGCCAGCAGCCGCACCCATTCCACAGGGACCAAAAACATTCAGTACTTC	CASSRTHSTGTKNIQYF
TRBD2	TRBV3-1/TRBV3-2	TRBJ2-1	-	TGTGCCAGCAGCCAAGAAGGCGGGAGGGCCTCCTACAATGAGCAGTTCTTC	CASSQEGGRASYNEQFF
-	TRBV7-9	TRBJ1-6	-	TGTGCCAGCAGCTTATATGGCGCAAACTATAATTCACCCCTCCACTTT	CASSLYGANYNSPLHF
TRBD1	TRBV12-3/TRBV12-4	TRBJ2-7	once	TGTGCCAGCAGCCAACAGGGGTCCTACGAGCAGTACTTC	CASSQQGSYEQYF
TRBD1	TRBV30	TRBJ1-2	-	TGTGCCTGGATTGTCACAGGGGTGGAGTATGGCTACACCTTC	CAWIVTGVEYGYTF
-	TRBV7-9	TRBJ2-5	-	TGTGCCAGCAGCTTAGGGAAGGAGACCCAGTACTTC	CASSLGKETQYF
TRBD1	TRBV11-3	TRBJ2-6	-	TGTGCCAGCAGCTTGGGGACAGGGGACGTTGGGGCCAACGTCCTGACTTTC	CASSLGTGDVGANVLTF
-	TRBV5-1	TRBJ2-7	medium-sized	TGCGCCAGCAGCTTGCCCATGGCGGGTACCTACGAGCAGTACTTC	CASSLPMAGTYEQYF
TRBD2	TRBV4-1	TRBJ2-1	-	TGCGCCACCCGACTAGCGGGAGAGAACTACAATGAGCAGTTCTTC	CATRLAGENYNEQFF
TRBD1	TRBV24-1	TRBJ1-2	-	TGTGCCACCAGTGACTGGACAGGCTTCGTCTATGGCTACACCTTC	CATSDWTGFVYGYTF
-	TRBV30	TRBJ1-5	once	TGTGCCTGGGACCCAGGGACCGATCAGCCCCAGCATTTT	CAWDPGTDQPQHF
TRBD1	TRBV20-1	TRBJ1-6	-	TGCAGTGCTAGTACGAGGACAGGGGTTGATTCACCCCTCCACTTT	CSASTRTGVDSPLHF
-	TRBV5-1	TRBJ1-4	-	TGCGCCAGCAGCCGGACAGCAACTAATGAAAAACTGTTTTTT	CASSRTATNEKLFF
TRBD1	TRBV15	TRBJ2-3	-	TGTGCCACCAGCAGTGACGACAGGGGTGGAGATACGCAGTATTTT	CATSSDDRGGDTQYF
-	TRBV4-1	TRBJ1-3	-	TGCGCCAGCAGCCAAGATTGGCGAATCTCTGGAAACACCATATATTTT	CASSQDWRISGNTIYF
TRBD1	TRBV6-6	TRBJ1-5	-	TGTGCCAGCAGTCCTTCAGCAGGGGGAATGAGCAATCAGCCCCAGCATTTT	CASSPSAGGMSNQPQHF